These 16 T cell receptor beta chains were sequenced from one sample in a study of T cells in Graves' hyperthyroidism and ophthalmopathy. The source material, RNA transcripts, was used to amplify TCR beta CDR3 regions. When the TCR CDR3 underwent first-round RT-PCR, the HTBI primer set was used. TCRdb ran MiXCR on the multiplex PCR reads and lists one entry per CDR3 protein. The data contain about 610,000 distinct CDR3 sequences, 14% to 15% of them seen just once; the ten biggest clones take up 4.3%. Specimen: blood. The receptors shown here come from a woman aged 40 to 55 with Graves' ophthalmopathy.

This clonotype showed up many times. This rearrangement joins TRBV7-2 to TRBJ2-2; possible D gene TRBD2, 6 bases. The ends were cut back, 5 bases at V and 0 bases at J, with 10 bases in the middle. Germline V gene data show CDR1 as SGHTA and CDR2 as FQGNSA. The CDR3 consists of 15 residues. The CDR3 DNA follows: TGTGCCAGCAGCCCGAGACTAGCGAACACCGGGGAGCTGTTTTTT. This codes for CASSPRLANTGELFF. Drawing the rest from reference TRBV7-2 and TRBJ2-2, the complete variable domain is GAGVSQSPSNKVTEKGKDVELRCDPISGHTALYWYRQSLGQGLEFLIYFQGNSAPDKSGLPSDRFSAERTGGSVSTLTIQRTQQEDSAVYLCASSPRLANTGELFFGEGSRLTVL.

This clonotype was picked up many times. The rearrangement links TRBV20-1 to TRBJ2-7; 7 bases map to TRBD2. The CDR3 totals 12 residues. After removal of 0 bases from V and 4 bases from J, the junction contained 0 bases not matched to a gene. Germline loops: CDR1 DFQATT, CDR2 SNEGSKA (reference sequence). CDR3 protein: CSAREREYEQYF. In DNA, the CDR3 is TGCAGTGCTAGAGAGCGGGAGTACGAGCAGTACTTC.

In its sample, this clonotype was seen many times. The chain uses TRBV29-1 and TRBJ1-2, with D tentatively TRBD1 (5 bases). The CDR3 is made up of 13 amino acids. CDR1 and CDR2 from the germline V gene are SQVTM and ANQGSEA. The V gene lost 0 bases and the J gene lost 7 bases, with 12 bases spanning the gap. CDR3 sequence (DNA): TGCAGCGTTGAAGATCCGGGGGAAAGTGGCTACACCTTC. Translated, it gives CSVEDPGESGYTF.

This clonotype occurred many times. The chain employs TRBV28 and TRBJ2-5; 11 positions match TRBD2. Germline trimming cut 3 bases from V and 5 bases from J; bases unmatched to any gene: 8. Germline CDR1 and CDR2: MDHEN and SYDVKM. The CDR3 spans 16 residues. DNA of the CDR3: TGTGCCAGCAGTTTGATTCGACTAGCGGGAATGGAGACCCAGTACTTC. It yields the protein CASSLIRLAGMETQYF.

This clonotype has just a few counts. The V gene is TRBV12-5, the J gene TRBJ1-3, with TRBD1 matching 7 bases. In germline, CDR1 is LGHNT, CDR2 FRNRAP. With 0 bases clipped from V and 7 bases from J, the junction kept 0 bases outside the gene matches. The CDR3 is 13 amino acids. The CDR3 spells CASGLVQGNTIYF. CDR3 in DNA: TGTGCTAGTGGTTTGGTACAGGGGAACACCATATATTTT.

This clonotype was found many times. The V gene is TRBV20-1, the J gene TRBJ1-1, with 8 bases that match TRBD1. V gave up 5 bases and J gave up 4 bases; unmatched junction bases: 9. In germline, CDR1 is DFQATT, CDR2 SNEGSKA (reference sequence). The CDR3 covers 14 residues. The CDR3 DNA follows: TGCAGTGCTGCCCAGGGACAGGCCCTCACTGAAGCTTTCTTT. Protein sequence: CSAAQGQALTEAFF.

V is TRBV20-1 and J is TRBJ1-1, with D tentatively TRBD1 (6 bases). The CDR3 runs to 13 residues. Trimming left V 0 bases short and J 8 bases short, with 13 bases between. Germline V gene sequence: CDR1 DFQATT, CDR2 SNEGSKA (reference sequence). The CDR3 sequence: CSARESPGGEAFF. CDR3 nucleotides: TGCAGTGCTAGAGAGAGCCCCGGGGGCGAAGCTTTCTTT.

This clonotype was recorded many times. V gene TRBV2 combines with J gene TRBJ2-7, with TRBD1 matching 11 bases. Germline loops: CDR1 SNHLY, CDR2 FYNNEI. This CDR3 region has 14 residues. The ends lost 10 bases at V and 3 bases at J; junction bases unmatched: 8. CDR3 sequence reads: CAIVGQGADYEQYF. CDR3 DNA sequence: TGTGCCATCGTAGGACAGGGGGCGGACTACGAGCAGTACTTC.

This clonotype was seen at least ten times. V usage is TRBV2 and J usage is TRBJ1-3, with 8 positions matching TRBD1. CDR3 length equals 13 residues. Germline lookup yields CDR1 SNHLY and CDR2 FYNNEI. V shed 6 bases, J shed 8 bases, and the junction held 6 bases outside the gene matches. CDR3 sequence: CASRETGVDTIYF. The CDR3 DNA is TGTGCCAGCAGGGAGACAGGGGTGGACACCATATATTTT.

This clonotype has a count of ten or more. V gene TRBV19 combines with J gene TRBJ2-2, with 8 nucleotides matching TRBD2. Germline CDR1 LNHDA, CDR2 SQIVND (reference sequence). V shed 5 bases and J 0 bases; nucleotides not matched to a gene: 8. This CDR3 contains 17 residues. CDR3 protein: CASSQSGGAPNTGELFF. DNA of the CDR3: TGTGCCAGTAGTCAAAGCGGGGGAGCCCCGAACACCGGGGAGCTGTTTTTT.

In this sample, this clonotype turned up many times. The V call is TRBV15, the J call TRBJ1-6; D is unresolved. Germline V gene lookup returns CDR1 LNHNV and CDR2 YYDKDF (reference sequence). With 0 bases removed from V and 0 bases from J, the gap between germline ends came to 6 bases. The CDR3 sequence is 16 residues long. CDR3 loop: CATSREGGSYNSPLHF. CDR3 DNA sequence: TGTGCCACCAGCAGAGAGGGCGGCTCCTATAATTCACCCCTCCACTTT.

This clonotype has at least ten counts. V is TRBV12-3 or TRBV12-4 and J is TRBJ2-5, with D unresolved. V dropped 4 bases and J dropped 3 bases, with 15 bases sitting between them. This CDR3 contains 15 residues. The CDR3 here is CASSSDGDKKETQYF. CDR3 DNA: TGTGCCAGCAGTTCGGACGGAGACAAAAAAGAGACCCAGTACTTC.

In its sample, this clonotype was seen a few times. The gene calls are TRBV10-1 and TRBJ1-5; no definite D call. The CDR3 consists of 15 residues. Germline V gene lookup returns CDR1 WNHNN and CDR2 SYGVQD (reference sequence). V was shortened by 2 bases and J by 1 base, with 9 bases between the two germline ends. CDR3 region: CASSEMGKSNQPQHF. In nucleotides, the CDR3 is TGCGCCAGCAGTGAGATGGGGAAGAGCAATCAGCCCCAGCATTTT.

Concerning this clonotype: This could be a read error, since a much larger clone is one nucleotide away. The chain combines TRBV6-1 with TRBJ2-5; D is perhaps TRBD2 (5 bases). This CDR3 comprises 17 residues. V lost 6 bases, J lost 9 bases, and 29 bases lay in between. Per germline, CDR1 MNHNS and CDR2 SASEGT. CDR3 residues: CASSSSGARAFAEAQYF. CDR3 bases: TGTGCCAGCAGCTCGAGCGGTGCTCGAGCGTTCGCTGAGGCCCAGTACTTC.

This sequence joins TRBV20-1 and TRBJ1-5; 10 nucleotides match TRBD1. CDR1 and CDR2 (germline): DFQATT, SNEGSKA (reference sequence). The length of the CDR3 is 15 residues. With V trimmed by 2 bases and J by 5 bases, 6 bases remained unmatched. DNA of the CDR3: TGCAGTGCTAGAACCGGGACAGGGGTGGATCAGCCCCAGCATTTT. Translation gives CSARTGTGVDQPQHF.

This clonotype was counted at least ten times. The chain couples TRBV20-1 to TRBJ1-2; D gene unclear. Trimming shortened V by 7 bases and J by 4 bases, and 16 bases separated the two germline ends. The CDR3 has 13 amino acids. Germline-derived CDR1 and CDR2 are DFQATT and SNEGSKA (reference sequence). The CDR3: CSVYGVVGYGYTF. CDR3 DNA: TGCAGTGTTTACGGGGTGGTGGGCTATGGCTACACCTTC.